The present TCR beta chain was sequenced within a study of radiotherapy plus CTLA-4 blockade in lung cancer. In the study overall: Objective response rate was about 20%; disease control rate, 31%.

TCRdb keeps only in-frame clones here, not all; method: immunoSEQ multiplex PCR. The sample has 45,000 or so clones, roughly 73% seen once. The junction had 6 bases not matched to a gene; V was cut back by 7 bases and J by 4 bases. CDR1 and CDR2 (germline): MDHEN, SYDVKM. The CDR3 is 14 residues long. This TCR came from a human donor with non-small cell lung cancer who had a complete response to radiotherapy plus ipilimumab. The input for sequencing was peripheral blood, taken from a patient treated with radiotherapy plus ipilimumab. This sequence joins TRBV28 and TRBJ2-4, with 8 bases fitting TRBD2. Here the CDR3 reads CASNYPGGKNIQYF. DNA for the CDR3: TGTGCCAGCAACTATCCGGGAGGGAAAAACATTCAGTACTTC.